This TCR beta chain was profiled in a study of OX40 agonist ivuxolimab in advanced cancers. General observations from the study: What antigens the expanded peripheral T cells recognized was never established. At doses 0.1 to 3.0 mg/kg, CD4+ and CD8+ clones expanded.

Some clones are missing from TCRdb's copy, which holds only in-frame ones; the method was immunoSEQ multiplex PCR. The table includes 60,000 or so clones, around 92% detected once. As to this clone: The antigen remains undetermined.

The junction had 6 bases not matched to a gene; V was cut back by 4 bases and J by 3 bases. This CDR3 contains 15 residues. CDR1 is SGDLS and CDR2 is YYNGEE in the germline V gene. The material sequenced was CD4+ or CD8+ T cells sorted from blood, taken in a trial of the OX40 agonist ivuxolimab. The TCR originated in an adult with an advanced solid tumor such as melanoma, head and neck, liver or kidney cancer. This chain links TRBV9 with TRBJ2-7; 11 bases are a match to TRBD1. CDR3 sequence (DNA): TGTGCCAGCAGCCCGTGGACAGGGGGCTTCTACGAGCAGTACTTC. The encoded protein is CASSPWTGGFYEQYF.